This T cell receptor beta chain originates from a study of shared clonotypes between healthy human individuals. The repertoire was sequenced with immunoSEQ multiplex PCR; TCRdb's copy has only in-frame clones and lacks some. The table lists some 1.5 million clones, 95% to 99% of them singletons, with roughly 0.4% in the top ten. There are a few counts of this clone. The CDR3 is 13 amino acids. CDR1 is LNHDA and CDR2 is SQIVND in the germline V gene (reference sequence). V was cut by 1 base and J by 4 bases, with 5 bases left in between. The rearrangement links TRBV19 to TRBJ1-5; D gene unclear. Sequenced: naive CD4+ T cells sorted from blood. Stated subset: CD45RA+ positively selected. This TCR was recovered from a man aged 25-45 years in good health. DNA for the CDR3: TGTGCCAGTAGTATAGCAGAGAATCAGCCCCAGCATTTT. Its translation is CASSIAENQPQHF.